This TCR beta chain was identified in a study of blood T cell repertoires in COVID-19. Across the study: Donors in the United States, Italy and Spain gave samples during acute or convalescent COVID-19.

Authors' analysis steps: Amplified reference gene primers provided the basis for estimating nucleated cell counts. The protocol was immunoSEQ multiplex PCR, while the TCRdb copy is restricted to in-frame clones and leaves out a portion. V and J calls and clone size are copied from that table; D and trimming were computed from the DNA. The repertoire has about 260,000 clones, about 82% of them found once; the top ten carry 2% to 2.5%. Germline assignment: CDR1 LGHDT and CDR2 YNNKEL (reference sequence). V shed 3 bases and J 2 bases; nucleotides not matched to a gene: 5. The CDR3 covers 15 residues. The study counted Cohort 3 donors as recovered given two negative PCRs, clearance, or symptom resolution.

This TCR was sampled from a woman aged 45-59 years who had recovered from COVID-19. This chain connects TRBV3-1 (or the pseudogene TRBV3-2) to TRBJ2-7; 9 bases agree with TRBD1. The sequencing sample was made of PBMCs or T cells enriched from blood (not recorded which). The CDR3: CASSQPGTGTYEQYF. In nucleotides, the CDR3 is TGTGCCAGCAGCCAGCCCGGGACAGGGACCTACGAGCAGTACTTC.